This TCR beta chain derives from a study of blood T cells in healthy people across ages. Overall study results and limits: Unknown CMV status may confound age-related changes in expanded clones. Diversity of TCR beta per million T cells declined in a roughly linear way with age.

Primers used in a second PCR of about 6 to 12 cycles were a sample-barcoded 5' primer and a J-beta primer mix. Every molecule of cDNA carried a tag from a template-switch adaptor with 12 random nucleotides. Each CDR3 protein is one row after TCRdb ran MiXCR on the 5' RACE reads. The table includes roughly 1,800,000 distinct CDR3 sequences, less than 50% detected once. There are a few counts of this clonotype. What it binds is not known. The study isolated at least 6 million PBMCs from each sample. Sequenced sample: blood. The source of this sequence is a woman in her thirties or forties in good health.

The CDR3 is CASRPEGRGRRGIANYGYTF. In nucleotides, the CDR3 is TGTGCCAGCAGACCAGAGGGCAGGGGGCGACGCGGGATAGCTAACTATGGCTACACCTTC. The rearrangement joins TRBV27 to TRBJ1-2, with 8 nucleotides matching TRBD1. This CDR3 is 20 amino acids long. Germline values: CDR1 MNHEY, CDR2 SMNVEV (reference sequence). The ends lost 6 bases at V and 0 bases at J; junction bases unmatched: 21.